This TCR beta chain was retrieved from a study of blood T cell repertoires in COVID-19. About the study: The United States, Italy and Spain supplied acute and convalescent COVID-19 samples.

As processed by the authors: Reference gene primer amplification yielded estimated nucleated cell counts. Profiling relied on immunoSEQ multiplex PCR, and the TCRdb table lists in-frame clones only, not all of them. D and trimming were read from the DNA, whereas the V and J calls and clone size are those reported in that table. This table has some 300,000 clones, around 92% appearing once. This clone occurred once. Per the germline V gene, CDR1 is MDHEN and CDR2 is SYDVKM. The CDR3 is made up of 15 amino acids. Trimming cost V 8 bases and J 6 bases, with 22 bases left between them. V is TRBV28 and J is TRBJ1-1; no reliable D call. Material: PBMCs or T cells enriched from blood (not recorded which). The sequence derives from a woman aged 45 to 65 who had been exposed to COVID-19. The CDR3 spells CASRVSGNPNPEAFF. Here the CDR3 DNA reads TGTGCCAGCCGGGTGAGCGGGAACCCAAATCCTGAAGCTTTCTTT.